A single sample is the source of the 28 T cell receptor beta chains below, sequenced in a study of glioma-infiltrating T cells after dendritic cell vaccination. Time point given: after dendritic cell vaccination, including at tumor progression/relapse. Assay: immunoSEQ multiplex PCR; the TCRdb copy retains only in-frame clones and omits some. The data show approximately 50,000 clones, around 85% seen once. Sequenced here: blood, sampled after dendritic cell vaccination. The receptor source for this set is a human donor with glioblastoma.

In its sample, this clone was seen once. This rearrangement joins TRBV4-1 to TRBJ2-7, with D maybe TRBD2 (6 bases). Germline V lookup: CDR1 MGHRA, CDR2 YSYEKL. Trimming took off 4 bases at V and 0 bases at J, with 16 bases between the two ends. This CDR3 has 16 residues. CDR3 residues: CASSPLGGHRSYEQYF. The CDR3, as DNA: TGCGCCAGCAGCCCACTAGGAGGGCACCGCTCCTACGAGCAGTACTTC.

By share, this clone counts as large. V gene TRBV4-3 combines with J gene TRBJ1-4; D gene unclear. Germline V gene sequence: CDR1 LGHNA, CDR2 YSLEER. This CDR3 region has 17 residues. Trimming removed 3 bases from V and 1 base from J, with 15 bases in between. The CDR3 DNA is TGCGCCAGCAGCCAGAGAGCTAGGCCGATAACTAATGAAAAACTGTTTTTT. This encodes CASSQRARPITNEKLFF.

The chain employs TRBV5-6 and TRBJ2-5, with a possible D match to TRBD2 (5 bases). CDR3 length equals 12 residues. Germline CDR1 and CDR2: SGHDT and YYEEEE. With 2 bases removed from V and 9 bases from J, the gap between germline ends came to 11 bases. The CDR3: CASSFGSSAQYF. The DNA of the CDR3 is TGTGCCAGCAGCTTTGGGAGTTCGGCCCAGTACTTC. The variable domain in full, completed from reference TRBV5-6 and TRBJ2-5, reads DAGVTQSPTHLIKTRGQQVTLRCSPKSGHDTVSWYQQALGQGPQFIFQYYEEEERQRGNFPDRFSGHQFPNYSSELNVNALLLGDSALYLCASSFGSSAQYFGPGTRLLVL.

The V gene is TRBV9, the J gene TRBJ2-2, with 9 bases lining up with TRBD1. V gave up 2 bases and J gave up 1 base; unmatched junction bases: 9. Germline-derived CDR1 and CDR2 are SGDLS and YYNGEE. This CDR3 is 18 amino acids long. CDR3 bases: TGTGCCAGCAGCGTGAGACAGGGGGGCCCCTTGAACACCGGGGAGCTGTTTTTT. This translates into CASSVRQGGPLNTGELFF.

The chain has TRBV9 and TRBJ2-7, with 12 bases fitting TRBD2. The CDR3 has 15 amino acids. Unmatched junction bases numbered 3, after V lost 3 bases and J lost 2 bases. Germline values: CDR1 SGDLS, CDR2 YYNGEE. The CDR3 here is CASSAGLAGPYEQYF. For the CDR3, the DNA is TGTGCCAGCAGCGCCGGACTAGCGGGGCCCTACGAGCAGTACTTC.

The chain employs TRBV27 and TRBJ2-2; 9 bases are shared with TRBD2. The CDR3 has 17 amino acids. V lost 4 bases to trimming and J lost 3 bases; unmatched junction nucleotides: 9. The V gene's germline CDR1 is MNHEY and CDR2 SMNVEV (reference sequence). The CDR3 sequence: CASSSMTSGGDTGELFF. For the CDR3, the DNA is TGTGCCAGCAGTTCTATGACTAGCGGTGGGGACACCGGGGAGCTGTTTTTT.

The chain couples TRBV7-2 to TRBJ2-1; perhaps TRBD2 as D (5 bases). Germline CDR1 reads SGHTA; CDR2 reads FQGNSA. Trimming shortened V by 5 bases and J by 4 bases, and 15 bases separated the two germline ends. The CDR3 totals 15 residues. The CDR3 region has the DNA TGTGCCAGCAGCACTAGGACTGGTCAATACAATGAGCAGTTCTTC. This codes for CASSTRTGQYNEQFF.

The chain combines TRBV25-1 with TRBJ1-5; D is unresolved. This CDR3 comprises 14 residues. Germline assignment: CDR1 MGHDK and CDR2 SYGVNS. Trimming pared 4 bases from V and 0 bases from J, leaving 7 bases between. CDR3 sequence: CASSAPGSNQPQHF. The CDR3 nucleotides are TGTGCCAGCAGTGCCCCGGGTAGCAATCAGCCCCAGCATTTT.

The chain combines TRBV7-3 with TRBJ2-5; TRBD1 might be the D (8 bases). In germline, CDR1 is SGHTA, CDR2 FQGTGA. CDR3 length: 16 residues. Deletions cut 2 bases from V and 1 base from J, with 14 bases between. The CDR3 nucleotides are TGTGCCAGCAGCTTAGGACAGGGACTACCCCAAGAGACCCAGTACTTC. Its translation: CASSLGQGLPQETQYF.

The chain has TRBV11-2 and TRBJ2-5; tentative D call: TRBD2 (6 bases). Germline V gene data show CDR1 as SGHAT and CDR2 as FQNNGV. The CDR3 has 16 residues. V was cut by 5 bases and J by 1 base, with 17 bases left in between. CDR3 DNA sequence: TGTGCCAGCAGCCCCACGCGGGGACGGGCCCAAGAGACCCAGTACTTC. This translates into CASSPTRGRAQETQYF.

This chain connects TRBV20-1 to TRBJ2-7, with D possibly being TRBD2 (5 bases). CDR3 length: 11 residues. Germline CDR1 reads DFQATT; CDR2 reads SNEGSKA (reference sequence). The V gene lost 6 bases and the J gene lost 4 bases, with 10 bases spanning the gap. Here the CDR3 reads CSAEGSYEQYF. The DNA for the CDR3 is TGCAGTGCAGAAGGGAGTTACGAGCAGTACTTC.

The rearrangement joins TRBV11-1 to TRBJ2-5; 8 bases are shared with TRBD1. Losses at the gene ends were 5 bases for V and 5 bases for J; bases not matched to a gene: 7. Germline V lookup: CDR1 SGHAT, CDR2 FQDESV (reference sequence). There are 14 residues in the CDR3. The CDR3 loop is CASSPTTGAETQYF. In DNA form, the CDR3 reads TGTGCCAGCAGCCCCACGACAGGGGCCGAGACCCAGTACTTC. The full variable domain, with the rest looked up from reference TRBV11-1 and TRBJ2-5, is EAEVAQSPRYKITEKSQAVAFWCDPISGHATLYWYRQILGQGPELLVQFQDESVVDDSQLPKDRFSAERLKGVDSTLKIQPAELGDSAMYLCASSPTTGAETQYFGPGTRLLVL.

The chain carries TRBV5-1 and TRBJ2-3; D is ambiguous. Looked up from germline, CDR1 is SGHRS and CDR2 is YFSETQ. V was pared by 4 bases and J by 3 bases, with 9 bases between. This CDR3 is 13 amino acids long. CDR3 residues: CASSPMSTDTQYF. CDR3 in DNA: TGCGCCAGCAGCCCCATGAGTACAGATACGCAGTATTTT.

Only a few counts were recorded for this clone. The rearrangement links TRBV11-1 to TRBJ2-7, with a possible D match to TRBD1 (7 bases). This CDR3 region has 16 residues. Germline CDR1 and CDR2: SGHAT and FQDESV (reference sequence). The ends were cut back, 5 bases at V and 3 bases at J, with 20 bases in the middle. CDR3 protein: CASSPRAGQRGYEQYF. The DNA of the CDR3 is TGTGCCAGCAGCCCCCGGGCGGGACAGAGGGGCTACGAGCAGTACTTC.

There are a few counts of this clone. It differs at one base from a far larger clone, so likely a read error. Other DNA sequences in the same sample also yield this CDR3. This sequence joins TRBV7-2 and TRBJ1-4; D call uncertain. Germline V gene lookup returns CDR1 SGHTA and CDR2 FQGNSA. With 5 bases removed from V and 1 base from J, the gap between germline ends came to 17 bases. The CDR3 has 17 residues. CDR3 coding DNA: TGTGCCAGCAGCCAGAGAGCTAGGCCGATAACTAATGAAAAACTGTTTTTT. Translation: CASSQRARPITNEKLFF.

In its sample, this clone was seen a few times. This chain uses TRBV4-1 with TRBJ2-5, with TRBD1 as a possible D gene (6 bases). The CDR3 consists of 15 residues. CDR1 and CDR2 (germline): MGHRA, YSYEKL. Trimming cost V 0 bases and J 4 bases, with 12 bases left between them. CDR3 DNA: TGCGCCAGCAGCCAAGACCACAGGGTCGCAGAGACCCAGTACTTC. Translating gives CASSQDHRVAETQYF.

V usage is TRBV7-3 and J usage is TRBJ2-3; 13 nucleotides agree with TRBD2. Germline lookup yields CDR1 SGHTA and CDR2 FQGTGA. This CDR3 comprises 16 residues. V gave up 4 bases and J gave up 6 bases; unmatched junction bases: 7. The CDR3 sequence is CASSSGTSGVRDTQYF. CDR3 nucleotide sequence: TGTGCCAGCAGCTCCGGGACTAGCGGGGTTCGGGATACGCAGTATTTT.

CDR3: CAWQGSGTLREKLFF. DNA for the CDR3: TGTGCCTGGCAGGGATCCGGGACTTTGAGGGAAAAACTGTTTTTT. The V and J genes are TRBV30 and TRBJ1-4, with a weak D call TRBD1 (5 bases). The V end was cut by 5 bases, the J end by 8 bases, with 21 bases between. The CDR3 totals 15 residues. Germline V lookup: CDR1 GTSNPN, CDR2 SVGIG (reference sequence).

The rearrangement uses TRBV18 and TRBJ2-4; the D gene is possibly TRBD1 (8 bases). In germline, CDR1 is KGHSH, CDR2 LQKENI. Trimming left V 5 bases short and J 7 bases short, with 21 bases between. The CDR3 runs 16 residues. The CDR3 sequence: CASSRVTGEGLNIQYF. CDR3 sequence (DNA): TGTGCCAGCTCAAGAGTGACAGGGGAGGGTTTGAACATTCAGTACTTC. Together with reference TRBV18 and TRBJ2-4, the CDR3 gives the full variable domain: NAGVMQNPRHLVRRRGQEARLRCSPMKGHSHVYWYRQLPEEGLKFMVYLQKENIIDESGMPKERFSAEFPKEGPSILRIQQVVRGDSAAYFCASSRVTGEGLNIQYFGAGTRLSVL.

The V gene is TRBV15, the J gene TRBJ2-7; the D is unclear. Germline-derived CDR1 and CDR2 are LNHNV and YYDKDF (reference sequence). The CDR3 extends over 13 amino acids. Trimming took 1 base from V and 1 from J, leaving 5 bases between them. The CDR3 coding sequence is TGTGCCACCAGCAGAGGACTTTCCTACGAGCAGTACTTC. This gives the protein CATSRGLSYEQYF. Together with reference TRBV15 and TRBJ2-7, the CDR3 gives the full variable domain: DAMVIQNPRYQVTQFGKPVTLSCSQTLNHNVMYWYQQKSSQAPKLLFHYYDKDFNNEADTPDNFQSRRPNTSFCFLDIRSPGLGDTAMYLCATSRGLSYEQYFGPGTRLTVT.

The chain carries TRBV25-1 and TRBJ2-3; tentatively, D is TRBD1 (6 bases). Germline V CDR1 and CDR2: MGHDK, SYGVNS. Trimming left V 3 bases short and J 1 base short, with 8 bases between. This CDR3 has 14 amino acids. The chain's CDR3 is CASSDRGRTDTQYF. The CDR3 DNA reads as TGTGCCAGCAGTGACAGGGGTCGCACAGATACGCAGTATTTT.

This chain joins TRBV5-6 and TRBJ1-2; D is ambiguous. Germline-derived CDR1 and CDR2 are SGHDT and YYEEEE. Trimming took off 4 bases at V and 7 bases at J, with 11 bases between the two ends. The CDR3 sequence is 12 residues long. The CDR3 DNA is TGTGCCAGCAGCCCCGGGAAGGGTGGCTACACCTTC. Translated: CASSPGKGGYTF.

This chain connects TRBV5-1 to TRBJ1-1; TRBD1 aligns across 8 bases. CDR1 is SGHRS, CDR2 YFSETQ, per germline. J lost 6 bases, V lost 2 bases, and 12 bases had no gene match. The CDR3 totals 16 residues. The CDR3 nucleotides read TGCGCCAGCAGCTTCGGCAGGGGGCCCTCCGGTTCTGAAGCTTTCTTT. Its translation: CASSFGRGPSGSEAFF.

The rearrangement uses TRBV7-2 and TRBJ2-2; 12 bases align to TRBD2. In germline, CDR1 is SGHTA, CDR2 FQGNSA. The CDR3 consists of 17 residues. J gave up 1 base and V 4 bases, and 4 bases lay outside the gene matches. This CDR3 is CASSSILAGGNTGELFF. For the CDR3, the DNA is TGTGCCAGCAGCTCTATACTAGCGGGGGGGAACACCGGGGAGCTGTTTTTT.

The chain is built from TRBV5-1 and TRBJ2-3; D is unresolved. The germline gives CDR1 SGHRS, CDR2 YFSETQ. The V gene lost 0 bases and the J gene lost 2 bases, with 7 bases spanning the gap. The CDR3 runs to 14 residues. The CDR3 DNA reads TGCGCCAGCAGCTTGGAAAGAGCCACAGATACGCAGTATTTT. Amino acid sequence: CASSLERATDTQYF.

V is TRBV6-4 and J is TRBJ1-2; D perhaps matches TRBD1 (6 bases). V dropped 6 bases and J dropped 8 bases, with 19 bases sitting between them. Germline CDR1 and CDR2: MRHNA and SNTAGT. CDR3 size: 14 residues. CDR3 region: CASSAGGASGGYTF. The DNA for the CDR3 is TGTGCCAGCAGCGCCGGGGGGGCCTCCGGGGGCTACACCTTC.

This chain's CDR3 is CASNWPGQDYGYTF. The CDR3, as DNA: TGTGCCAGCAACTGGCCAGGGCAAGACTATGGCTACACCTTC. This chain uses TRBV28 with TRBJ1-2, with D possibly matching TRBD1 (5 bases). CDR1 is MDHEN, CDR2 SYDVKM, per germline. With 7 bases removed from V and 3 bases from J, the gap between germline ends came to 15 bases. The CDR3 has 14 amino acids.

This chain links TRBV5-1 with TRBJ1-5; tentatively, D is TRBD1 (5 bases). V lost 0 bases to trimming and J lost 7 bases, with 14 bases between them. This CDR3 comprises 15 residues. Looked up from germline, CDR1 is SGHRS and CDR2 is YFSETQ. DNA of the CDR3: TGCGCCAGCAGCTTGGACGGTCAGGGTAGCCAGCCCCAGCATTTT. Residues: CASSLDGQGSQPQHF.